This T cell receptor beta chain was sequenced for a study of CD8 T cells in Susac syndrome. When the RNA was reverse transcribed, random hexamers were used with an input of 0.5 to 1 ug. TCRdb reprocessed the immunoSEQ multiplex PCR reads with MiXCR, giving one entry per CDR3 protein. This sample has 150,000 to 200,000 distinct CDR3 sequences; about 91% occur once, and the top ten carry about 0.1%. The germline V gene has CDR1 SGHVS and CDR2 FQNEAQ. The CDR3 totals 13 residues. J gave up 4 bases and V 5 bases, and 4 bases lay outside the gene matches. This clonotype was seen more than once but under ten times.

The sequenced sample was CD4+ T cells from PBMCs. The chain combines TRBV7-8 with TRBJ1-2; the match to TRBD1 covers 7 bases. The sequence derives from a human donor with Susac syndrome. The CDR3 loop is CASSPQGVYGYTF. The CDR3 DNA sequence: TGTGCCAGCAGCCCTCAGGGGGTCTATGGCTACACCTTC.